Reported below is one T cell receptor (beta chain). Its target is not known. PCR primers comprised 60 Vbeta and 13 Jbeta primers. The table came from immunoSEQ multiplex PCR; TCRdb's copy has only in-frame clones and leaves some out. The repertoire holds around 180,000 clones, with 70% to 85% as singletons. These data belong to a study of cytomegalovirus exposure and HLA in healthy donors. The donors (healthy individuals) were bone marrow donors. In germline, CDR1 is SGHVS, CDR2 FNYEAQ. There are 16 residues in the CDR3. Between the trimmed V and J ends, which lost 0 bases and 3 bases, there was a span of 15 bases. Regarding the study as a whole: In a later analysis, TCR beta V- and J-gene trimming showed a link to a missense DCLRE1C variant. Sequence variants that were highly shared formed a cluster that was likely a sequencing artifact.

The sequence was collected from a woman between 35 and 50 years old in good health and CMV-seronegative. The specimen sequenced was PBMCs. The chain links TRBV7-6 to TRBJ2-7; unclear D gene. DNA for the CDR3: TGTGCCAGCAGCTTAGCGCCCCGTGGAGTTGGCTACGAGCAGTACTTC. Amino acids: CASSLAPRGVGYEQYF.